The clone carrying this T cell receptor beta chain was found many times. As yet, its antigen is unknown. TCRdb passed the reads through MiXCR, listing each CDR3 protein once. The repertoire holds some 270,000 distinct CDR3 sequences, with roughly 21% as singletons. This sample is drawn from a study of T cell repertoires in cytomegalovirus infection. Study-wide context: Recently identified HLA-C-restricted CMV epitopes were used, and well-studied HLA-B-restricted CMV epitopes were used as well. CMV infection together with matching HLA type was indicated by public TCR beta signatures.

Findings of the study overall: Across the ex vivo response, the dominant clonotypes were HLA-C-restricted CMV-specific TCR beta clonotypes. The study identified carriers of CMV plus the relevant HLA from cumulative public TCR beta family frequency.

The CDR3 runs to 15 residues. Germline V gene data show CDR1 as SGHTA and CDR2 as FQGNSA. V lost 6 bases to trimming and J lost 4 bases, with 17 bases between them. The sequence was obtained from a human donor in good health (CMV status not recorded). Some clones in this sample may be carry-over from other donors' samples. This chain connects TRBV7-2 to TRBJ2-3; D is unclear. This sample comprised cultured PBMCs, obtained from culture after CMV antigen stimulation. The CDR3 region has the DNA TGTGCCAGCAGACGAGAAGGCGGACGTCCAGATACGCAGTATTTT. Its protein product is CASRREGGRPDTQYF.